This is a list of T cell receptor beta chains from one sample in a study of T cell changes during pregnancy in multiple sclerosis. This table comes from immunoSEQ multiplex PCR, and its TCRdb copy is limited to in-frame clones, with some not included. Here the sample spans approximately 130,000 clones, about 95% being singletons. The sample in question was peripheral blood, obtained after pregnancy. The receptors were gathered from a female donor with multiple sclerosis, enrolled in a pregnancy study. CDR3s include the opening cysteine and the closing phenylalanine or tryptophan. D genes are given only for firm matches. Clone size is stated in some rows and not others, as once, few, many or a class when expanded.

d_call: TRBD2
clone_size: NA
v_call: TRBV9
j_call: TRBJ2-5
cdr3_nt: TGTGCCAGCAGCGGAAGACTAGCGGGAAGGCACGAGACCCAGTACTTC
cdr3_aa: CASSGRLAGRHETQYF

d_call: NA
clone_size: NA
v_call: TRBV6-5
j_call: TRBJ1-4
cdr3_nt: TGTGCCAGCAGCCCCTCAGGGGCTAATGAAAAACTGTTTTTT
cdr3_aa: CASSPSGANEKLFF

d_call: NA
clone_size: NA
v_call: TRBV9
j_call: TRBJ2-7
cdr3_nt: TGTGCCAGCAGCGTAACTCCAAGCTCCTACGAGCAGTACTTC
cdr3_aa: CASSVTPSSYEQYF

d_call: TRBD2
clone_size: NA
v_call: TRBV6-5
j_call: TRBJ2-2
cdr3_nt: TGTGCCAGCAGTTTGAGCGGGAGGGGGACCGGGGAGCTGTTTTTT
cdr3_aa: CASSLSGRGTGELFF

d_call: NA
clone_size: NA
v_call: TRBV19
j_call: TRBJ1-5
cdr3_nt: TGTGCCAGTAGTATAGAGAGCGGAGGGTGGGGTAGCCAGCCCCAGCATTTT
cdr3_aa: CASSIESGGWGSQPQHF

d_call: TRBD1
clone_size: NA
v_call: TRBV30
j_call: TRBJ2-5
cdr3_nt: TGTGCCAGGGCAGGGGGTCAAGAGACCCAGTACTTC
cdr3_aa: CARAGGQETQYF

d_call: NA
clone_size: NA
v_call: TRBV4-2
j_call: TRBJ1-6
cdr3_nt: TGTGCCAGCAGCCCCGGTGCAGGGCGGTCACCCCTCCACTTT
cdr3_aa: CASSPGAGRSPLHF

d_call: TRBD1
clone_size: NA
v_call: TRBV7-9
j_call: TRBJ2-6
cdr3_nt: TGTGCCAGCAGCGTCAGGGGGTGGGGGGCCAACGTCCTGACTTTC
cdr3_aa: CASSVRGWGANVLTF

d_call: TRBD2
clone_size: NA
v_call: TRBV28
j_call: TRBJ2-3
cdr3_nt: TGTGCCAGCAGAACCATAGCGGGAGCCCCAGATACGCAGTATTTT
cdr3_aa: CASRTIAGAPDTQYF

d_call: TRBD1
clone_size: NA
v_call: TRBV6-1
j_call: TRBJ2-7
cdr3_nt: TGTGCCATTCAGGACAGGGGTTTAAGCTACGAGCAGTACTTC
cdr3_aa: CAIQDRGLSYEQYF

d_call: TRBD1
clone_size: few
v_call: TRBV5-1
j_call: TRBJ1-1
cdr3_nt: TGCGCCAGCAGCTTGGGACAGGGAATCACTGAAGCTTTCTTT
cdr3_aa: CASSLGQGITEAFF

d_call: TRBD2
clone_size: NA
v_call: TRBV18
j_call: TRBJ2-1
cdr3_nt: TGTGCCAGCTCACCAAGAACTAGCGGGAGCGGTGAGCAGTTCTTC
cdr3_aa: CASSPRTSGSGEQFF

d_call: TRBD1
clone_size: NA
v_call: TRBV19
j_call: TRBJ2-1
cdr3_nt: TGTGCCAGTAGTATCTGGGGACAGTACAATGAGCAGTTCTTC
cdr3_aa: CASSIWGQYNEQFF

d_call: TRBD2
clone_size: NA
v_call: TRBV5-1
j_call: TRBJ2-3
cdr3_nt: TGCGCCAGCAGCCAAAGTAGGCAGCCGACTAGCGATCGAACAGATACGCAGTATTTT
cdr3_aa: CASSQSRQPTSDRTDTQYF

d_call: TRBD1
clone_size: NA
v_call: TRBV5-1
j_call: TRBJ2-5
cdr3_nt: TGCGCCAGCAAAGGGACAGCAATTAGCGTAGAGACCCAGTACTTC
cdr3_aa: CASKGTAISVETQYF

d_call: NA
clone_size: NA
v_call: TRBV4-3
j_call: TRBJ1-2
cdr3_nt: TGCGCCAGCAGCCAAGAACAGGGCCGAGGGAACTATGGCTACACCTTC
cdr3_aa: CASSQEQGRGNYGYTF

d_call: NA
clone_size: NA
v_call: TRBV27
j_call: TRBJ1-5
cdr3_nt: TGTGCCAGCAGTACCCTCGGGATTAGCAATCAGCCCCAGCATTTT
cdr3_aa: CASSTLGISNQPQHF

d_call: NA
clone_size: NA
v_call: TRBV29-1
j_call: TRBJ2-7
cdr3_nt: TGCAGCTTTCGGACAGTCACCTACGAGCAGTACTTC
cdr3_aa: CSFRTVTYEQYF

d_call: TRBD2
clone_size: NA
v_call: TRBV27
j_call: TRBJ2-7
cdr3_nt: TGTGCCAGCGGGAGAGGGCTAGCGGGAACCGAGCAGTACTTC
cdr3_aa: CASGRGLAGTEQYF

d_call: NA
clone_size: NA
v_call: TRBV6-1
j_call: TRBJ2-7
cdr3_nt: TGTGCCAGCAGTGAAACTAGAGGCGGCTACGAGCAGTACTTC
cdr3_aa: CASSETRGGYEQYF

d_call: TRBD2
clone_size: NA
v_call: TRBV6-1
j_call: TRBJ2-1
cdr3_nt: TGTGCCAGCAGTGAACTAGCGGTCCCACCCTACAATGAGCAGTTCTTC
cdr3_aa: CASSELAVPPYNEQFF

d_call: TRBD2
clone_size: NA
v_call: TRBV7-2
j_call: TRBJ2-3
cdr3_nt: TGTGCCAGCAGCTTACATGGAGCGGGAAACACAGATACGCAGTATTTT
cdr3_aa: CASSLHGAGNTDTQYF

d_call: TRBD2
clone_size: NA
v_call: TRBV27
j_call: TRBJ2-7
cdr3_nt: TGTGCCTTCCCGGGCGAGCGACTAACTAGCGAGTACGAGCAGTACTTC
cdr3_aa: CAFPGERLTSEYEQYF

d_call: TRBD2
clone_size: NA
v_call: TRBV7-9
j_call: TRBJ2-7
cdr3_nt: TGTGCCAGCAGCCGCGCCGGGACTAGTGGTGAGCAGTACTTC
cdr3_aa: CASSRAGTSGEQYF

d_call: NA
clone_size: NA
v_call: TRBV5-5
j_call: TRBJ1-1
cdr3_nt: TGTGCCAGCAGCTTTGGACAAAACGAAGCTTTCTTT
cdr3_aa: CASSFGQNEAFF

d_call: TRBD1
clone_size: NA
v_call: TRBV6-5
j_call: TRBJ2-7
cdr3_nt: TGTGCCAGCAGTTACTCGGGACAGACCTACGAGCAGTACTTC
cdr3_aa: CASSYSGQTYEQYF

d_call: TRBD2
clone_size: NA
v_call: TRBV2
j_call: TRBJ2-5
cdr3_nt: TGTGCCGTTTTGGGCGGGAGGCAGTCGGAGACCCAGTACTTC
cdr3_aa: CAVLGGRQSETQYF

d_call: NA
clone_size: NA
v_call: TRBV28
j_call: TRBJ2-7
cdr3_nt: TGTGTGGCCAGGGGCCCCTACGAGCAGTACTTC
cdr3_aa: CVARGPYEQYF

d_call: NA
clone_size: NA
v_call: TRBV7-2
j_call: TRBJ1-1
cdr3_nt: TGTGCCAGCAGCTTAGGCGGGGTACGCGGCACTGAAGCTTTCTTT
cdr3_aa: CASSLGGVRGTEAFF